This TCR beta chain was profiled in a study of beta chain features in type 1 diabetes. Trimming removed 0 bases from V and 5 bases from J, with 16 bases in between. Germline V lookup: CDR1 SNHLY, CDR2 FYNNEI. The CDR3 is 16 amino acids. Study findings and constraints: All four CD4+ subsets from Type 1 diabetes patients carried moderately but significantly shorter TCRB CDR3s. Across patients, naive, central memory and Treg TCRB repertoires exhibited apparently greater similarity than was observed across healthy donors. Researchers cautioned that cDNA sequencing could over-represent cells with high TCR expression. A pattern of fewer insertions and more deletions at VDJ junctions was seen in type 1 diabetes patients.

Cells sorted by CD45RO/CCR7/CD25/CD127/CD95/CD27 comprised CD4+ naive, central memory, regulatory and stem cell-like memory cells. Every isolated RNA sample was fully reverse transcribed, so sequencing captured expressed TCRB transcripts. Some clones are missing from TCRdb's copy, which holds only in-frame ones; the method was immunoSEQ multiplex PCR. This table has hundreds of thousands of clones, 11% to 15% appearing once. This clone was counted between two and nine times. Its antigen is not known. This clonotype originated in a young man with type 1 diabetes. The V and J genes are TRBV2 and TRBJ2-5, with D perhaps matching TRBD1 or TRBD2 (5 bases each). Material for sequencing was naive CD4+ T cells from blood. The CDR3 here is CASSEAGTFGVETQYF. CDR3 nucleotide sequence: TGTGCCAGCAGTGAAGCCGGGACGTTCGGGGTGGAGACCCAGTACTTC.